A selection of T cell receptor beta chains follows, all from one sample in a study of blood T cell repertoires in COVID-19. The protocol was immunoSEQ multiplex PCR, while the TCRdb copy is restricted to in-frame clones and leaves out a portion. This table holds a few hundred thousand clones, 85% to 90% found once. Input material: PBMCs or T cells enriched from blood (not recorded which). Receptor source: a woman aged 30 to 39 who had recovered from COVID-19. Each CDR3 is given without its conserved first and last residue. D genes are given only for firm matches.

CDR3aa	v_gene	j_gene	d_gene
ASSTGTGRSYEQY	TRBV18	TRBJ2-7	TRBD1
ASSPSTGEKLF	TRBV18	TRBJ1-4	-
SASVRLARNEQY	TRBV20-1	TRBJ2-7	-
SAEKYGYT	TRBV20-1	TRBJ1-2	-
ASSLTGGAYEQY	TRBV7-2	TRBJ2-7	TRBD1
ASNPQKVGRETQY	TRBV7-9	TRBJ2-5	-
ASSRQEVTEAF	TRBV7-6	TRBJ1-1	-
ASSLRGNTEAF	TRBV7-9	TRBJ1-1	-
ASSFSGKRFSEQF	TRBV28	TRBJ2-1	TRBD2
ASSYSTQGATYEQY	TRBV6-5	TRBJ2-7	TRBD1
ASSTTGVSQPQH	TRBV19	TRBJ1-5	TRBD1
ASSLSLSNQPQH	TRBV28	TRBJ1-5	-
AWSPLDRFYSGNTIY	TRBV30	TRBJ1-3	-
ASSLAVTGTEAF	TRBV5-6	TRBJ1-1	TRBD1
ASSLRLGQHSGANVLT	TRBV7-9	TRBJ2-6	-
ASSLRTSRTNEQF	TRBV5-4	TRBJ2-1	TRBD2